Listed here are 27 T cell receptor beta chains from one sample, sequenced in a study of blood T cell repertoires in COVID-19. Clones were sequenced by immunoSEQ multiplex PCR, and TCRdb holds only the in-frame ones, with some missing. This sample yields about 230,000 clones, of which 75% to 85% are seen a single time; roughly 7% belongs to the top ten. The sample was peripheral blood. These TCRs come from a woman aged 45 to 65 with acute or convalescent COVID-19.

V and J are TRBV27 and TRBJ2-5, with 7 bases lining up with TRBD1. With 5 bases clipped from V and 1 base from J, the junction kept 7 bases outside the gene matches. Germline assignment: CDR1 MNHEY and CDR2 SMNVEV (reference sequence). This CDR3 has 15 residues. In DNA form, the CDR3 reads TGTGCCAGCAGTCCCTCCTCAGGGGGCCAAGAGACCCAGTACTTC. It translates to CASSPSSGGQETQYF.

The gene calls are TRBV2 and TRBJ1-4; 7 bases match TRBD1. Losses at the gene ends were 8 bases for V and 5 bases for J; bases not matched to a gene: 8. This CDR3 spans 14 amino acids. CDR1 is SNHLY and CDR2 is FYNNEI in the germline V gene. The CDR3 spells CASGKQGTNEKLFF. In DNA form, the CDR3 reads TGTGCCAGCGGAAAACAGGGGACCAATGAAAAACTGTTTTTT.

The chain couples TRBV2 to TRBJ1-2; possibly TRBD1 for D (6 bases). Looked up from germline, CDR1 is SNHLY and CDR2 is FYNNEI. Trimming stripped 8 bases from V and 5 bases from J, with 24 bases between. This CDR3 is 16 amino acids long. The CDR3 loop reads CASGDAWTVTGYGYTF. The DNA for the CDR3 is TGTGCCAGCGGGGACGCCTGGACAGTTACAGGGTATGGCTACACCTTC.

This clone was found once. The V call is TRBV5-4, the J call TRBJ1-2; D is uncertain. Trimming cost V 4 bases and J 4 bases, with 20 bases left between them. Germline values: CDR1 SGHNT, CDR2 YYREEE (reference sequence). This CDR3 contains 16 residues. CDR3 amino acids: CASSEGGIQDTYGYTF. The CDR3 coding sequence is TGTGCCAGCAGCGAGGGAGGAATTCAAGACACCTATGGCTACACCTTC. Full variable domain (outside the CDR3, taken from reference TRBV5-4 and TRBJ1-2): ETGVTQSPTHLIKTRGQQVTLRCSSQSGHNTVSWYQQALGQGPQFIFQYYREEENGRGNFPPRFSGLQFPNYSSELNVNALELDDSALYLCASSEGGIQDTYGYTFGSGTRLTVV.

This clone was counted only a few times. The J gene is TRBJ1-3, the V gene TRBV5-1; 7 nucleotides line up with TRBD1. The V segment lost 4 bases and the J segment 4 bases; nucleotides outside the gene matches: 8. Germline loops: CDR1 SGHRS, CDR2 YFSETQ. This CDR3 region has 15 residues. As DNA, the CDR3 is TGCGCCAGCAGCCCCGGGTCGACAGGGGGAAACACCATATATTTT. It yields the protein CASSPGSTGGNTIYF. The full variable domain, in which reference TRBV5-1 and TRBJ1-3 provide the parts outside the CDR3, is KAGVTQTPRYLIKTRGQQVTLSCSPISGHRSVSWYQQTPGQGLQFLFEYFSETQRNKGNFPGRFSGRQFSNSRSEMNVSTLELGDSALYLCASSPGSTGGNTIYFGEGSWLTVV.

The rearrangement uses TRBV7-2 and TRBJ2-5; 9 nucleotides align to TRBD1. J was trimmed by 2 bases and V by 1 base; bases with no gene match: 14. Germline CDR1 reads SGHTA; CDR2 reads FQGNSA. This CDR3 comprises 19 residues. As DNA, the CDR3 is TGTGCCAGCAGCTTAGTCCCGGCGTATCGGGACAGGGCACAAGAGACCCAGTACTTC. The encoded protein is CASSLVPAYRDRAQETQYF. The full variable domain, rest sourced from reference TRBV7-2 and TRBJ2-5, is GAGVSQSPSNKVTEKGKDVELRCDPISGHTALYWYRQSLGQGLEFLIYFQGNSAPDKSGLPSDRFSAERTGGSVSTLTIQRTQQEDSAVYLCASSLVPAYRDRAQETQYFGPGTRLLVL.

The chain links TRBV6-4 to TRBJ1-2, with D possibly TRBD1 on 6 matching bases. Trimming shortened V by 4 bases and J by 8 bases, and 17 bases separated the two germline ends. This CDR3 is 14 amino acids long. CDR1 and CDR2 from the germline V gene are MRHNA and SNTAGT. The DNA of the CDR3 is TGTGCCAGCAGTGCCCCACAGGGTCGCGGGGGCTACACCTTC. As protein: CASSAPQGRGGYTF.

V and J are TRBV9 and TRBJ1-6; D might be TRBD1 (5 bases). In germline, CDR1 is SGDLS, CDR2 YYNGEE. The CDR3 is 16 amino acids. Trimming removed 3 bases from V and 0 bases from J, with 10 bases in between. The CDR3 bases are TGTGCCAGCAGCGCCTCGGGGGTCTCCTATAATTCACCCCTCCACTTT. Amino acids: CASSASGVSYNSPLHF.

The chain employs TRBV5-1 and TRBJ1-1, with D possibly being TRBD1 (6 bases). The CDR3 runs 14 residues. V was clipped by 2 bases and J by 6 bases, with 14 bases between them. Germline CDR1 SGHRS, CDR2 YFSETQ. Here the CDR3 DNA reads TGCGCCAGCAGCTTAAAACAGGGACGGGCTGAAGCTTTCTTT. This gives the protein CASSLKQGRAEAFF.

The chain couples TRBV6-4 to TRBJ2-7, with 8 bases matching TRBD2. The CDR3 consists of 19 residues. Germline-derived CDR1 and CDR2 are MRHNA and SNTAGT. The V and J ends lost 4 bases and 2 bases, in that order; junction bases with no gene match: 19. Here the CDR3 DNA reads TGTGCCAGCAGTGGTACTCCACAGGTTATATCGGGAGGGACCTACGAGCAGTACTTC. Amino acid sequence: CASSGTPQVISGGTYEQYF.

This clone was detected only once. The rearrangement uses TRBV30 and TRBJ1-5; 8 nucleotides agree with TRBD1. Germline assignment: CDR1 GTSNPN and CDR2 SVGIG (reference sequence). The V and J ends lost 1 base and 4 bases, in that order; junction bases with no gene match: 12. The CDR3 runs 17 residues. The CDR3 bases are TGTGCCTGGAGTGCACCCTCCCGGACAGGGTCTAATCAGCCCCAGCATTTT. Protein product: CAWSAPSRTGSNQPQHF.

In this sample, this clone turned up a few times. CDR3 nucleotides: TGTGCCAGCAGCTTGTCGGGGGACCTCGAGCAGTACTTC. It specifies CASSLSGDLEQYF. The chain employs TRBV7-2 and TRBJ2-7; TRBD2 might be the D (6 bases). Trimming removed 3 bases from V and 6 bases from J, with 12 bases in between. CDR1 and CDR2 (germline): SGHTA, FQGNSA. The length of the CDR3 is 13 residues. Using reference TRBV7-2 and TRBJ2-7 for the parts outside the CDR3, the full variable domain is GAGVSQSPSNKVTEKGKDVELRCDPISGHTALYWYRQSLGQGLEFLIYFQGNSAPDKSGLPSDRFSAERTGGSVSTLTIQRTQQEDSAVYLCASSLSGDLEQYFGPGTRLTVT.

There are a few counts of this clone. The rearrangement links TRBV5-1 to TRBJ2-2; TRBD2 is a possible D gene (6 bases). The CDR3 extends over 15 amino acids. Trimming cost V 0 bases and J 4 bases, with 10 bases left between them. The V gene's germline CDR1 is SGHRS and CDR2 YFSETQ. The CDR3: CASSLGPGGTGELFF. The CDR3 DNA reads TGCGCCAGCAGCTTGGGGCCCGGGGGCACCGGGGAGCTGTTTTTT.

The chain has TRBV27 and TRBJ1-1; TRBD1 matches at 8 bases. V gave up 5 bases and J gave up 0 bases; unmatched junction bases: 11. Germline lookup yields CDR1 MNHEY and CDR2 SMNVEV (reference sequence). The CDR3 is made up of 17 amino acids. CDR3 residues: CASSPQGETPMNTEAFF. The CDR3 DNA follows: TGTGCCAGCAGTCCACAGGGGGAAACTCCTATGAACACTGAAGCTTTCTTT.

This clone came up once. V gene TRBV7-8 combines with J gene TRBJ2-3; D gene uncertain. Germline CDR1 SGHVS, CDR2 FQNEAQ. The V and J ends lost 5 bases and 0 bases respectively, with 12 bases between them. This CDR3 is 15 amino acids long. The CDR3 DNA reads TGTGCCAGCAGCAGAAACCTACCTAGCACAGATACGCAGTATTTT. It translates to CASSRNLPSTDTQYF. Using reference TRBV7-8 and TRBJ2-3 for the parts outside the CDR3, the full variable domain is GAGVSQSPRYKVAKRGQDVALRCDPISGHVSLFWYQQALGQGPEFLTYFQNEAQLDKSGLPSDRFFAERPEGSVSTLKIQRTQQEDSAVYLCASSRNLPSTDTQYFGPGTRLTVL.

V gene TRBV7-8 combines with J gene TRBJ1-4; 12 bases match TRBD1. Unmatched junction bases numbered 10, after V lost 1 base and J lost 7 bases. This CDR3 is built from 18 residues. CDR1 and CDR2 from the germline V gene are SGHVS and FQNEAQ. The CDR3 sequence: CASSLGIGTGGPREKLFF. CDR3 coding DNA: TGTGCCAGCAGCTTAGGGATCGGGACAGGGGGCCCGCGTGAAAAACTGTTTTTT.

The chain couples TRBV3-1 (or the pseudogene TRBV3-2) to TRBJ2-1, with TRBD2 identical over 9 bases. The length of the CDR3 is 16 residues. The V gene end was trimmed by 0 bases and the J gene end by 4 bases; junction bases not matched to a gene: 4. The germline CDR1 and CDR2 sequences are LGHDT and YNNKEL (reference sequence). In DNA form, the CDR3 reads TGTGCCAGCAGCCAAGATAGCGGGAGTTGGTACAATGAGCAGTTCTTC. Protein: CASSQDSGSWYNEQFF.

The chain uses TRBV5-6 and TRBJ1-1; D not certain. This CDR3 spans 14 amino acids. Germline V gives CDR1 SGHDT, CDR2 YYEEEE. V was cut by 1 base and J by 0 bases, with 7 bases left in between. CDR3 DNA: TGTGCCAGCAGCTTGTCAGTAATGAACACTGAAGCTTTCTTT. Encoded protein: CASSLSVMNTEAFF. Drawing the rest from reference TRBV5-6 and TRBJ1-1, the complete variable domain is DAGVTQSPTHLIKTRGQQVTLRCSPKSGHDTVSWYQQALGQGPQFIFQYYEEEERQRGNFPDRFSGHQFPNYSSELNVNALLLGDSALYLCASSLSVMNTEAFFGQGTRLTVV.

This clone came up a few times. This chain links TRBV10-1 with TRBJ2-7; a weak D match, TRBD1 (7 bases). The CDR3 is 14 amino acids. Germline loops: CDR1 WNHNN, CDR2 SYGVQD (reference sequence). With 2 bases removed from V and 5 bases from J, the gap between germline ends came to 13 bases. The CDR3 nucleotides are TGCGCCAGCAGTGAGAGGAGGGGGCAAGACGAGCAGTACTTC. Translation gives CASSERRGQDEQYF.

The chain joins TRBV19 to TRBJ1-1, with 10 bases aligning to TRBD1. The V and J ends lost 4 bases and 5 bases, in that order; junction bases with no gene match: 10. Germline lookup yields CDR1 LNHDA and CDR2 SQIVND (reference sequence). The CDR3 is 16 residues long. The CDR3 sequence is CASSNWATGGPTEAFF. In DNA, the CDR3 is TGTGCCAGTAGTAACTGGGCGACAGGGGGCCCGACTGAAGCTTTCTTT. The full variable domain, rest sourced from reference TRBV19 and TRBJ1-1, is DGGITQSPKYLFRKEGQNVTLSCEQNLNHDAMYWYRQDPGQGLRLIYYSQIVNDFQKGDIAEGYSVSREKKESFPLTVTSAQKNPTAFYLCASSNWATGGPTEAFFGQGTRLTVV.

With respect to this clone: The same CDR3 is also encoded by other DNA sequences in this sample. The V and J genes are TRBV28 and TRBJ2-7; 10 bases are shared with TRBD1. From germline, CDR1 is MDHEN and CDR2 SYDVKM. This CDR3 has 14 residues. V lost 6 bases and J lost 2; bases outside the gene matches: 4. CDR3: CASSFGTGAYEQYF. CDR3 in DNA: TGTGCCAGCAGCTTCGGGACAGGGGCCTACGAGCAGTACTTC. The full variable domain, rest sourced from reference TRBV28 and TRBJ2-7, is DVKVTQSSRYLVKRTGEKVFLECVQDMDHENMFWYRQDPGLGLRLIYFSYDVKMKEKGDIPEGYSVSREKKERFSLILESASTNQTSMYLCASSFGTGAYEQYFGPGTRLTVT.

The chain employs TRBV11-2 and TRBJ1-5; D perhaps matches TRBD1 (5 bases). There are 16 residues in the CDR3. V dropped 4 bases and J dropped 5 bases, with 18 bases sitting between them. Germline CDR1 is SGHAT and CDR2 is FQNNGV. CDR3 DNA sequence: TGTGCCAGCAGCTACAATGCGGCAGGGTACGATCAGCCCCAGCATTTT. Amino acid sequence: CASSYNAAGYDQPQHF. Filled out from reference TRBV11-2 and TRBJ1-5, the complete variable domain reads EAGVAQSPRYKIIEKRQSVAFWCNPISGHATLYWYQQILGQGPKLLIQFQNNGVVDDSQLPKDRFSAERLKGVDSTLKIQPAKLEDSAVYLCASSYNAAGYDQPQHFGDGTRLSIL.

The chain recombines TRBV28 with TRBJ1-6, with D tentatively TRBD1 (5 bases). Germline CDR1 and CDR2: MDHEN and SYDVKM. This CDR3 comprises 15 residues. V was shortened by 6 bases and J by 6 bases, with 15 bases between the two germline ends. CDR3 amino acids: CASSLPQGVNSPLHF. CDR3 DNA sequence: TGTGCCAGCAGCTTACCTCAGGGCGTTAATTCACCCCTCCACTTT.

This chain joins TRBV28 and TRBJ1-2; D gene ambiguous. The CDR3 contains 14 residues. The V end lost 2 bases, the J end lost 7 bases, and 14 bases lay between the germline ends. Germline V gene data show CDR1 as MDHEN and CDR2 as SYDVKM. For the CDR3, the DNA is TGTGCCAGCAGTTTACCTGGACTGATGGGTGGCTACACCTTC. Amino acids: CASSLPGLMGGYTF.

A single count supports this clone. V gene TRBV2 combines with J gene TRBJ2-3; D gene ambiguous. V lost 6 bases and J 2 bases, leaving 15 bases between the germline ends. Germline lookup yields CDR1 SNHLY and CDR2 FYNNEI. CDR3 length equals 15 residues. CDR3 nucleotide sequence: TGTGCCAGCAGGCGACTGCAGAGGTACACAGATACGCAGTATTTT. This translates into CASRRLQRYTDTQYF.

Here the CDR3 reads CASTSRGRDEKLFF. As DNA, the CDR3 is TGTGCCAGTACCTCCAGGGGTCGGGATGAAAAACTGTTTTTT. The rearrangement joins TRBV19 to TRBJ1-4; TRBD1 might be the D (6 bases). Trimming removed 7 bases at V and 6 bases at J, with 15 bases between. The length of the CDR3 is 14 residues. Germline-derived CDR1 and CDR2 are LNHDA and SQIVND (reference sequence). The full variable domain, with the rest looked up from reference TRBV19 and TRBJ1-4, is DGGITQSPKYLFRKEGQNVTLSCEQNLNHDAMYWYRQDPGQGLRLIYYSQIVNDFQKGDIAEGYSVSREKKESFPLTVTSAQKNPTAFYLCASTSRGRDEKLFFGSGTQLSVL.

This chain connects TRBV28 to TRBJ2-1, with D perhaps matching TRBD2 (7 bases). The germline V gene has CDR1 MDHEN and CDR2 SYDVKM. Trimming removed 3 bases from V and 3 bases from J, with 15 bases in between. The CDR3 runs to 16 residues. CDR3 nucleotide sequence: TGTGCCAGCAGTTTGATAAGCGGGACACACTACAATGAGCAGTTCTTC. It codes for CASSLISGTHYNEQFF.